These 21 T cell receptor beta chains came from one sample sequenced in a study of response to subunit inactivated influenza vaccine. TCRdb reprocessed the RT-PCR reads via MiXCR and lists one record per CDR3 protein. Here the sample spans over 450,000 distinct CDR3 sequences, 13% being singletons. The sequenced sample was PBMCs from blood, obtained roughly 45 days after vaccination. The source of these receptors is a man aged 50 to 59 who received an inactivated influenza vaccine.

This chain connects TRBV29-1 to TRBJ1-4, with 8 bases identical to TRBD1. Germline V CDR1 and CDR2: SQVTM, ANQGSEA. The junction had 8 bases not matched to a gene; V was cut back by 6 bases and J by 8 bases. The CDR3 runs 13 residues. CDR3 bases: TGCAGCGTAAACAGGGGGTTTGGAGAAAAACTGTTTTTT. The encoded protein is CSVNRGFGEKLFF.

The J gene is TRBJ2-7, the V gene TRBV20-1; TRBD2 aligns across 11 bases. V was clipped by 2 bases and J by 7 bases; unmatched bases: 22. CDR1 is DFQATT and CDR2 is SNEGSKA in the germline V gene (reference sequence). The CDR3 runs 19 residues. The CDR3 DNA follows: TGCAGTGCTAGACCTAGGCCCGGAGGGGCTGTTAGCGGGAGGGGGGAGCAGTACTTC. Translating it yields CSARPRPGGAVSGRGEQYF.

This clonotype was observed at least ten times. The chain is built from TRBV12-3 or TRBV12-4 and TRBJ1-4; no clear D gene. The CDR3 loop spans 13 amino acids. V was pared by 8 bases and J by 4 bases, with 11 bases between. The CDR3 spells CASGSTRNEKLFF. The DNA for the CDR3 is TGTGCCAGCGGGAGTACACGTAATGAAAAACTGTTTTTT.

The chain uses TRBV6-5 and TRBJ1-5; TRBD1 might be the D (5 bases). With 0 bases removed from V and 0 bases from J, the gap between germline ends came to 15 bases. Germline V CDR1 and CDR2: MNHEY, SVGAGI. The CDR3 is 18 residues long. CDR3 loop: CASSYSGAGRYSNQPQHF. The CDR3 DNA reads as TGTGCCAGCAGTTACTCCGGCGCGGGACGGTATAGCAATCAGCCCCAGCATTTT.

The CDR3 here is CASSLASPLHF. The DNA of the CDR3 is TGTGCCAGCAGCTTAGCATCACCCCTCCACTTT. This sequence joins TRBV7-2 and TRBJ1-6; D is undetermined. The CDR3 is 11 residues long. Trimming cost V 0 bases and J 10 bases, with 1 base left between them. Germline CDR1 SGHTA, CDR2 FQGNSA.

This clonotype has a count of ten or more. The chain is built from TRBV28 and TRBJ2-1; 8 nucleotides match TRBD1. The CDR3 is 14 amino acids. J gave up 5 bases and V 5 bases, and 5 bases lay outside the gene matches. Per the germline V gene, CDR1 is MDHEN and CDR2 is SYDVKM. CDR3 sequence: CASSPRTGNNEQFF. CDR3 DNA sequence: TGTGCCAGCAGTCCGAGGACAGGGAACAATGAGCAGTTCTTC.

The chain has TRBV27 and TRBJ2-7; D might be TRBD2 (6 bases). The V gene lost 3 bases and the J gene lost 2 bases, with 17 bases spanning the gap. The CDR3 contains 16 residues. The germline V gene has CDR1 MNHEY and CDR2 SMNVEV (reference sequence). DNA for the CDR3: TGTGCCAGCAGTTTTTCAGTAGGGACTGGTCCCTACGAGCAGTACTTC. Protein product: CASSFSVGTGPYEQYF.

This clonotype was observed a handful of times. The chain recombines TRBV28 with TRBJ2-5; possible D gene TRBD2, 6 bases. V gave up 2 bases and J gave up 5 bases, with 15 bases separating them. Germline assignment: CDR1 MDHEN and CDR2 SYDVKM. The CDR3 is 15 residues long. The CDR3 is CASSLNFGSGETQYF. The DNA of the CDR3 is TGTGCCAGCAGTTTAAATTTCGGGAGCGGGGAGACCCAGTACTTC.

The CDR3 region is CASSDPGQGVTEAFF. In DNA, the CDR3 is TGTGCCAGCAGTGATCCGGGACAGGGTGTTACTGAAGCTTTCTTT. V usage is TRBV12-3 or TRBV12-4 and J usage is TRBJ1-1; 9 nucleotides agree with TRBD1. The CDR3 covers 15 residues. The V and J ends lost 5 bases and 5 bases, in that order; junction bases with no gene match: 9.

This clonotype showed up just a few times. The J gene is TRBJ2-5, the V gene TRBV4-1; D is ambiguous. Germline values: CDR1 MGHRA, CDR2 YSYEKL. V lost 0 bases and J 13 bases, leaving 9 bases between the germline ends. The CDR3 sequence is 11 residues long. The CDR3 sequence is CASSQEFRLYF. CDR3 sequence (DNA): TGCGCCAGCAGCCAAGAGTTCAGATTGTACTTC.

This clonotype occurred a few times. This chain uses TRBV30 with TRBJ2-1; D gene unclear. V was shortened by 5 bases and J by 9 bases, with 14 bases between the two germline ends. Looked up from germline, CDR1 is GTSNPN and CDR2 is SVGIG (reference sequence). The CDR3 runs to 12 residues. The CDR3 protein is CAWGLEIGEQFF. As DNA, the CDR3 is TGTGCCTGGGGTCTTGAGATTGGTGAGCAGTTCTTC.

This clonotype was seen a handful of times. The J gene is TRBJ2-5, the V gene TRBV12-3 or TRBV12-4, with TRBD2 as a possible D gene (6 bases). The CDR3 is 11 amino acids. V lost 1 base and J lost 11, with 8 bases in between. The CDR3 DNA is TGTGCCAGCAGTTTAGGGGGGGTACAGTACTTC. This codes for CASSLGGVQYF.

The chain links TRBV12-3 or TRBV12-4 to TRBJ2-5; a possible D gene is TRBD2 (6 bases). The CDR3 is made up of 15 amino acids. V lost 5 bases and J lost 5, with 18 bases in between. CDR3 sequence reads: CASSVWRGIEETQYF. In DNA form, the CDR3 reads TGTGCCAGCAGTGTCTGGAGGGGTATCGAGGAGACCCAGTACTTC.

CDR3 DNA: TGTGCCAGCAGTTCTGACAGGGTACGGGAAAAACTGTTTTTT. Residues: CASSSDRVREKLFF. The chain uses TRBV27 and TRBJ1-4, with 7 bases fitting TRBD1. This CDR3 has 14 amino acids. With V trimmed by 4 bases and J by 8 bases, 7 bases remained unmatched. The germline gives CDR1 MNHEY, CDR2 SMNVEV (reference sequence).

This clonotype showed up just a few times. The CDR3 reads CASSPSGTGLIETQYF. CDR3 sequence (DNA): TGTGCCAGCTCACCAAGCGGGACAGGGTTAATAGAGACCCAGTACTTC. The chain links TRBV18 to TRBJ2-5; 9 positions match TRBD1. Germline V CDR1 and CDR2: KGHSH, LQKENI. J lost 4 bases, V lost 2 bases, and 8 bases had no gene match. CDR3 length equals 16 residues. Supplemented by reference TRBV18 and TRBJ2-5, the full variable domain reads NAGVMQNPRHLVRRRGQEARLRCSPMKGHSHVYWYRQLPEEGLKFMVYLQKENIIDESGMPKERFSAEFPKEGPSILRIQQVVRGDSAAYFCASSPSGTGLIETQYFGPGTRLLVL.

Here the CDR3 reads CASSPEPPGQANEQYF. CDR3 sequence (DNA): TGCGCCAGCAGCCCCGAACCGCCGGGACAGGCGAACGAGCAGTACTTC. J is TRBJ2-7 and V is TRBV4-1; 8 nucleotides line up with TRBD1. The CDR3 is 16 amino acids. The trim removed 4 bases at V and 5 bases at J, leaving 13 bases unmatched. CDR1 is MGHRA, CDR2 YSYEKL, per germline.

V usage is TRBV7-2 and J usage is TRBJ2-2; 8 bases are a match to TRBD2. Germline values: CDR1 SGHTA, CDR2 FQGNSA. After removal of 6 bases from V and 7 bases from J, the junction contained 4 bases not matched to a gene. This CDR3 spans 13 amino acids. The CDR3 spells CASRAGAHGELFF. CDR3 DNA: TGTGCCAGCAGAGCGGGAGCTCACGGGGAGCTGTTTTTT. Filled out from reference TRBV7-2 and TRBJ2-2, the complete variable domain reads GAGVSQSPSNKVTEKGKDVELRCDPISGHTALYWYRQSLGQGLEFLIYFQGNSAPDKSGLPSDRFSAERTGGSVSTLTIQRTQQEDSAVYLCASRAGAHGELFFGEGSRLTVL.

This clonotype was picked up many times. CDR3 DNA: TGTGCCAGCAGCCACCGACGGGAAAACTATGGCTACACCTTC. The encoded protein is CASSHRRENYGYTF. V usage is TRBV12-3 or TRBV12-4 and J usage is TRBJ1-2; no firm D call. The CDR3 loop spans 14 amino acids. Deletions cut 6 bases from V and 2 bases from J, with 13 bases between.

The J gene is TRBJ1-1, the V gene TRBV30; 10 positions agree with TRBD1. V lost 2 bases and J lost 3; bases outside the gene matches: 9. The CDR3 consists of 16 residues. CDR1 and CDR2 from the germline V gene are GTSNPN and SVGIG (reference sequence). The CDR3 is CAWSSRDRGWDTEAFF. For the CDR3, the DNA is TGTGCCTGGAGTAGCCGGGACAGGGGCTGGGACACTGAAGCTTTCTTT.

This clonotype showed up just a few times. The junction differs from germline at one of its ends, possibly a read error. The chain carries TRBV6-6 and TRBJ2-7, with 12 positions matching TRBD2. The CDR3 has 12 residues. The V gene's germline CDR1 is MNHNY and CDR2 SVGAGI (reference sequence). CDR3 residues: CASSPTSGRQNF. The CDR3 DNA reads TGTGCCAGCAGCCCTACTAGCGGGAGGCAAAACTTC.

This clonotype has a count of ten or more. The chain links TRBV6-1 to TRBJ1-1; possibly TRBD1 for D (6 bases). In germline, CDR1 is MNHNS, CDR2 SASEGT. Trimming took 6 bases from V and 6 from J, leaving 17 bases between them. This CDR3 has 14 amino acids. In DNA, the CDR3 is TGTGCCAGCAGCCACCACAGGGTTCAGGCTGAAGCTTTCTTT. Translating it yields CASSHHRVQAEAFF.